The clone carrying this T cell receptor (beta chain) was counted between two and nine times. These data come from a study of cytomegalovirus exposure and HLA in healthy donors. The CDR3 loop spans 15 amino acids. The V gene end was trimmed by 4 bases and the J gene end by 3 bases; junction bases not matched to a gene: 9. The germline V gene has CDR1 LNHDA and CDR2 SQIVND (reference sequence). Some clones are missing from TCRdb's copy, which holds only in-frame ones; the method was immunoSEQ multiplex PCR. The sample includes fewer than 400,000 clones, approximately 86% of them seen just once. The source is a man younger than 45 in good health and CMV-seronegative. The genes are TRBV19 and TRBJ2-7, with 7 bases aligning to TRBD2. The sequenced sample consisted of PBMCs. The CDR3 DNA follows: TGTGCCAGTAGTAGCCCAGGACTAGTTAACTACGAGCAGTACTTC. Protein: CASSSPGLVNYEQYF. Looking up the rest from reference TRBV19 and TRBJ2-7 gives the full variable domain: DGGITQSPKYLFRKEGQNVTLSCEQNLNHDAMYWYRQDPGQGLRLIYYSQIVNDFQKGDIAEGYSVSREKKESFPLTVTSAQKNPTAFYLCASSSPGLVNYEQYFGPGTRLTVT.